The 14 T cell receptor beta chains reported below all come from one sample, sequenced in a study of Graves' ophthalmopathy and Graves' hyperthyroidism. Beta-chain TCR CDR3 regions were amplified from RNA transcripts. HTBI-primed first-round RT-PCR preceded second-round multiplex PCR. TCRdb itself ran the multiplex PCR reads through MiXCR, one entry per CDR3 protein. The sample shows just over 600,000 distinct CDR3 sequences, 22% of them seen only once. Specimen: peripheral blood. These receptors all stem from a young woman with stable Graves' hyperthyroidism. Some clones in this sample may be carry-over from other donors' samples.

The chain employs TRBV15 and TRBJ1-6; possibly TRBD1 for D (6 bases). Trimming cost V 2 bases and J 10 bases, with 15 bases left between them. This CDR3 has 15 amino acids. The V gene's germline CDR1 is LNHNV and CDR2 YYDKDF (reference sequence). CDR3 in amino acids: CATSRHRERSSPLHF. The CDR3 coding sequence is TGTGCCACCAGCAGACACAGGGAAAGATCGTCACCCCTCCACTTT.

This clonotype was counted at least ten times. This chain joins TRBV6-5 and TRBJ1-3; 7 nucleotides line up with TRBD1. Trimming removed 6 bases from V and 4 bases from J; junction bases left unmatched: 6. The length of the CDR3 is 14 residues. Per germline, CDR1 MNHEY and CDR2 SVGAGI. The CDR3 protein is CASSMGQNGNTIYF. CDR3 DNA sequence: TGTGCCAGCAGCATGGGACAGAACGGAAACACCATATATTTT.

This clonotype turned up a few times. The chain links TRBV2 to TRBJ1-1; TRBD1 agrees at 11 bases. The CDR3 sequence is 13 residues long. With 6 bases clipped from V and 8 bases from J, the junction kept 5 bases outside the gene matches. From germline, CDR1 is SNHLY and CDR2 FYNNEI. CDR3 protein: CASRGGQGAEAFF. CDR3 sequence (DNA): TGTGCCAGCAGGGGCGGACAGGGGGCAGAAGCTTTCTTT.

This clonotype was observed many times. The CDR3 DNA sequence: TGTGCCAGCAGTGACCGTCCCAACTATGGCTACACCTTC. Residues: CASSDRPNYGYTF. This chain uses TRBV6-4 with TRBJ1-2; no reliable D call. Trimming cost V 2 bases and J 2 bases, with 6 bases left between them. The CDR3 is 13 amino acids. From germline, CDR1 is MRHNA and CDR2 SNTAGT.

The chain has TRBV7-3 and TRBJ2-4; 10 bases are a match to TRBD1. V dropped 3 bases and J dropped 6; count of bases not matched to a gene: 2. CDR1 and CDR2 from the germline V gene are SGHTA and FQGTGA. The CDR3 covers 14 residues. This chain's CDR3 is CASSLGQGSNIQYF. The DNA of the CDR3 is TGTGCCAGCAGCTTGGGACAGGGGTCAAACATTCAGTACTTC.

This clonotype has ten or more counts. This sequence joins TRBV6-1 and TRBJ1-5; a possible D gene is TRBD1 (6 bases). The CDR3 totals 18 residues. Germline lookup yields CDR1 MNHNS and CDR2 SASEGT. Trimming cost V 2 bases and J 3 bases, with 20 bases left between them. This CDR3 reads CASSEYLQGMAPNQPQHF. CDR3 DNA: TGTGCCAGCAGTGAATATTTGCAGGGGATGGCCCCCAATCAGCCCCAGCATTTT.

The genes are TRBV14 and TRBJ2-5; 7 bases match TRBD1. With V trimmed by 0 bases and J by 5 bases, 6 bases remained unmatched. This CDR3 is built from 15 residues. The germline V gene has CDR1 SGHDN and CDR2 FVKESK. CDR3 sequence reads: CASSQDDRATETQYF. CDR3 nucleotides: TGTGCCAGCAGCCAAGACGACAGGGCTACGGAGACCCAGTACTTC.

This clonotype was seen a few times. A clone one base away is much larger, so this may be a read error. The genes are TRBV20-1 and TRBJ2-5; TRBD1 might be the D (5 bases). The CDR3 runs 13 residues. Germline V lookup: CDR1 DFQATT, CDR2 SNEGSKA (reference sequence). The CDR3 region is CSARWGSQETKYF. DNA of the CDR3: TGCAGTGCTAGATGGGGCAGCCAAGAGACCAAGTACTTC.

At least ten counts were recorded for this clonotype. The chain recombines TRBV6-1 with TRBJ1-2; possibly TRBD1 for D (6 bases). Trimming took 0 bases from V and 7 from J, leaving 15 bases between them. The CDR3 has 15 amino acids. Germline loops: CDR1 MNHNS, CDR2 SASEGT. The CDR3, as DNA: TGTGCCAGCAGTGAAGCTCTGATGGAAGGGGGTGGCTACACCTTC. Translated: CASSEALMEGGGYTF.

This clonotype was counted ten times or more. The V gene is TRBV30, the J gene TRBJ1-1; D gene unclear. Trimming took off 3 bases at V and 4 bases at J, with 6 bases between the two ends. This CDR3 is 11 amino acids long. Per the germline V gene, CDR1 is GTSNPN and CDR2 is SVGIG (reference sequence). The CDR3 region is CAWRAGTEAFF. The CDR3 bases are TGTGCCTGGAGGGCTGGCACTGAAGCTTTCTTT.

This clonotype was observed many times. The genes are TRBV4-2 and TRBJ2-7, with TRBD2 matching over 9 bases. Germline V gene data show CDR1 as LGHNA and CDR2 as YNFKEQ. The V segment lost 1 base and the J segment 2 bases; nucleotides outside the gene matches: 6. This CDR3 region has 16 residues. CDR3 protein: CASSQGAAGGPYEQYF. The CDR3 region has the DNA TGTGCCAGCAGCCAAGGGGCCGCGGGAGGGCCCTACGAGCAGTACTTC.

This clonotype was picked up many times. This rearrangement joins TRBV12-3 or TRBV12-4 to TRBJ1-1; TRBD1 might be the D (5 bases). The CDR3 covers 15 residues. Trimming took off 2 bases at V and 4 bases at J, with 14 bases between the two ends. The CDR3 loop is CASSLWTGGFTEAFF. Written as DNA, the CDR3 is TGTGCCAGCAGTTTATGGACGGGGGGTTTCACTGAAGCTTTCTTT.

In this sample, this clonotype turned up many times. The V gene is TRBV6-1, the J gene TRBJ2-7, with a weak D call TRBD1 (5 bases). The germline V gene encodes CDR1 MNHNS and CDR2 SASEGT. V was pared by 1 base and J by 2 bases, with 9 bases between. The CDR3 spans 14 residues. The CDR3 is CASSEGVRAYEQYF. Here the CDR3 DNA reads TGTGCCAGCAGTGAAGGGGTCAGGGCCTACGAGCAGTACTTC.

The V call is TRBV20-1, the J call TRBJ2-7; 12 bases map to TRBD2. The germline V gene has CDR1 DFQATT and CDR2 SNEGSKA (reference sequence). This CDR3 has 14 residues. CDR3 residues: CSVKLAGGSYEQYF. CDR3 DNA sequence: TGCAGCGTTAAACTAGCGGGAGGATCCTACGAGCAGTACTTC.